One and the same sample provided the 25 T cell receptor beta chains below, sequenced in a study of neurological immune-mediated disorders. TCRdb passed the 5' RACE reads through MiXCR, listing each CDR3 protein once. The table lists about 84,000 distinct CDR3 sequences, about a tenth of them singletons. Specimen: PBMCs. Receptor source: a man aged 40-49 years in good health.

The rearrangement links TRBV3-1 to TRBJ2-5; 9 nucleotides align to TRBD2. Germline lookup yields CDR1 LGHDT and CDR2 YNNKEL (reference sequence). This CDR3 is 15 amino acids long. The ends lost 6 bases at V and 2 bases at J; junction bases unmatched: 7. The CDR3 spells CASRQLAGTQETQYF. The CDR3, as DNA: TGTGCCAGCAGGCAGCTAGCGGGGACTCAAGAGACCCAGTACTTC.

The chain recombines TRBV5-6 with TRBJ1-2; D remains unclear. CDR3 length equals 14 residues. Germline CDR1 and CDR2: SGHDT and YYEEEE. V gave up 0 bases and J gave up 7 bases, with 13 bases separating them. The CDR3 region is CASSLEGGPPGYTF. Written as DNA, the CDR3 is TGTGCCAGCAGCTTGGAAGGAGGGCCGCCTGGCTACACCTTC.

Many counts were recorded for this clonotype. The genes are TRBV29-1 and TRBJ2-7; the match to TRBD1 covers 9 bases. Germline V CDR1 and CDR2: SQVTM, ANQGSEA. The V segment lost 3 bases and the J segment 6 bases; nucleotides outside the gene matches: 6. The CDR3 has 13 residues. The CDR3 is CSVEGQGGREQYF. CDR3 nucleotides: TGCAGCGTTGAGGGACAGGGTGGCCGCGAGCAGTACTTC.

At least ten counts were recorded for this clonotype. The chain uses TRBV12-3 or TRBV12-4 and TRBJ1-2, with TRBD1 matching 9 bases. The ends lost 6 bases at V and 4 bases at J; junction bases unmatched: 9. This CDR3 is 15 amino acids long. CDR3 sequence (DNA): TGTGCCAGCAGGGACAGGGGCGCAGGGGCCTATGGCTACACCTTC. It codes for CASRDRGAGAYGYTF.

This clonotype was observed many times. V gene TRBV28 combines with J gene TRBJ2-1, with TRBD2 matching over 8 bases. The CDR3 sequence is 16 residues long. V shed 6 bases, J shed 4 bases, and the junction held 11 bases outside the gene matches. Germline loops: CDR1 MDHEN, CDR2 SYDVKM. The CDR3 loop reads CASRPIGAGGYNEQFF. The CDR3 DNA is TGTGCCAGCAGACCGATTGGGGCGGGAGGTTACAATGAGCAGTTCTTC.

The V gene is TRBV24-1, the J gene TRBJ2-7; D uncertain. CDR3 length: 13 amino acids. V was pared by 9 bases and J by 3 bases, with 14 bases between. In germline, CDR1 is KGHDR, CDR2 SFDVKD. The CDR3: CATSETMGYEQYF. The CDR3 DNA reads TGTGCCACCTCTGAGACGATGGGCTACGAGCAGTACTTC.

The V call is TRBV20-1, the J call TRBJ1-6; D might be TRBD1 (6 bases). CDR1 is DFQATT and CDR2 is SNEGSKA in the germline V gene (reference sequence). With 3 bases removed from V and 2 bases from J, the gap between germline ends came to 29 bases. This CDR3 contains 21 residues. CDR3 amino acids: CSARAWEGGTRPGTYNSPLHF. CDR3 DNA: TGCAGTGCTAGGGCCTGGGAAGGGGGTACACGGCCAGGGACCTATAATTCACCCCTCCACTTT.

This clonotype is labeled medium-sized (0.01 to 0.1%). The chain recombines TRBV7-9 with TRBJ1-4; D possibly corresponds to TRBD1 (6 bases). This CDR3 has 16 amino acids. V dropped 4 bases and J dropped 3 bases, with 15 bases sitting between them. Germline V CDR1 and CDR2: SEHNR, FQNEAQ (reference sequence). The CDR3 loop is CASSSDRRAANEKLFF. The CDR3 coding sequence is TGTGCCAGCAGCTCGGACAGAAGGGCAGCTAATGAAAAACTGTTTTTT.

This clonotype was recorded only once. A much larger clone differs by one base, so this may be a read error. V usage is TRBV5-6 and J usage is TRBJ2-7, with TRBD1 matching over 8 bases. CDR1 and CDR2 from the germline V gene are SGHDT and YYEEEE. CDR3 length: 16 amino acids. The CDR3 DNA reads TGTGCCAACAGCTTGGACAGGGCTGGCGTCACCTACGAGCAGTACTTC. This sequence encodes CANSLDRAGVTYEQYF.

This clonotype was picked up many times. The chain has TRBV20-1 and TRBJ2-5, with D tentatively TRBD2 (6 bases). Trimming took off 1 base at V and 7 bases at J, with 10 bases between the two ends. The CDR3 sequence is 12 residues long. Germline V gives CDR1 DFQATT, CDR2 SNEGSKA (reference sequence). CDR3 DNA: TGCAGTGCTAGAGCTATGGGGGGGACCCAGTACTTC. This codes for CSARAMGGTQYF.

This clonotype is medium-sized by share. This chain uses TRBV5-1 with TRBJ2-1, with TRBD2 identical over 9 bases. V lost 4 bases to trimming and J lost 6 bases; unmatched junction nucleotides: 5. The CDR3 spans 14 residues. Germline V CDR1 and CDR2: SGHRS, YFSETQ. The CDR3 DNA follows: TGCGCCAGCAGCCTGACTAGCGGAGGCAATGAGCAGTTCTTC. Its protein is CASSLTSGGNEQFF. Full variable domain (remainder filled in from reference TRBV5-1 and TRBJ2-1): KAGVTQTPRYLIKTRGQQVTLSCSPISGHRSVSWYQQTPGQGLQFLFEYFSETQRNKGNFPGRFSGRQFSNSRSEMNVSTLELGDSALYLCASSLTSGGNEQFFGPGTRLTVL.

This clonotype was seen ten or more times. The rearrangement uses TRBV11-3 and TRBJ2-2, with D perhaps being TRBD1 or TRBD2 (7 bases each). CDR1 and CDR2 (germline): SGHNT, YENEEA. The CDR3 consists of 16 residues. V was shortened by 5 bases and J by 1 base, with 14 bases between the two germline ends. The CDR3 sequence: CASSPGGQMNTGELFF. Written as DNA, the CDR3 is TGTGCCAGCAGCCCGGGGGGACAGATGAACACCGGGGAGCTGTTTTTT.

This clonotype was detected many times. V gene TRBV5-1 combines with J gene TRBJ2-1; TRBD2 aligns across 10 bases. J lost 1 base, V lost 4 bases, and 2 bases had no gene match. CDR3 length equals 15 residues. CDR1 and CDR2 from the germline V gene are SGHRS and YFSETQ. This chain's CDR3 is CASSVSGGSYNEQFF. Written as DNA, the CDR3 is TGCGCCAGCAGCGTTAGCGGGGGGTCCTACAATGAGCAGTTCTTC.

This clonotype was seen ten or more times. The rearrangement joins TRBV10-3 to TRBJ2-7; TRBD2 aligns across 7 bases. This CDR3 has 14 residues. Germline CDR1 ENHRY, CDR2 SYGVKD. V gave up 6 bases and J gave up 2 bases; unmatched junction bases: 7. The CDR3 region is CAIREGLAAYEQYF. In DNA, the CDR3 is TGTGCCATCAGAGAAGGGCTAGCGGCCTACGAGCAGTACTTC.

There are many counts of this clonotype. No conserved phenylalanine or tryptophan is present at the end of the CDR3, so a read error is the likely explanation. No DNA is shown, since the ends of the CDR3 on it are uncertain; the CDR3 is the one TCRdb lists. This sequence joins TRBV12-3 or TRBV12-4 and TRBJ2-7; TRBD1, as called in the table, went unchecked against the DNA. From its first to its last residue, the CDR3 has 12 amino acids. CDR3 sequence reads: CASSLEGPPLWL.

This clonotype was picked up many times. This chain joins TRBV28 and TRBJ1-2; tentatively, D is TRBD1 (6 bases). From germline, CDR1 is MDHEN and CDR2 SYDVKM. The CDR3 extends over 16 amino acids. Trimming removed 1 base from V and 2 bases from J, with 14 bases in between. The CDR3 loop is CASSLSRGAGNYGYTF. CDR3 nucleotide sequence: TGTGCCAGCAGTTTATCTCGGGGGGCAGGGAACTATGGCTACACCTTC.

The table lists this clonotype with many counts. This chain joins TRBV12-3 or TRBV12-4 and TRBJ1-2, with TRBD1 identical over 9 bases. This CDR3 region has 14 residues. The ends lost 6 bases at V and 7 bases at J; junction bases unmatched: 9. The CDR3 reads CASSVTGQGGGYTF. CDR3 nucleotides: TGTGCCAGCAGCGTTACGGGACAGGGCGGTGGCTACACCTTC.

This clonotype has ten or more counts. The J gene is TRBJ1-1, the V gene TRBV5-6, with unresolved D. The CDR3 loop spans 14 amino acids. Germline values: CDR1 SGHDT, CDR2 YYEEEE. The germline V and J ends were trimmed by 1 base and 8 bases, with 15 bases remaining between them. CDR3 in amino acids: CASSLLEVNVEAFF. CDR3 DNA: TGTGCCAGCAGCTTGTTGGAGGTAAACGTAGAAGCTTTCTTT.

This clonotype appeared many times. V is TRBV11-2 and J is TRBJ1-3, with D hard to call. V was cut by 4 bases and J by 0 bases, with 7 bases left in between. CDR1 is SGHAT and CDR2 is FQNNGV in the germline V gene. The CDR3 spans 14 residues. The CDR3 here is CASSSGSSGNTIYF. For the CDR3, the DNA is TGTGCCAGCAGCTCCGGATCCTCTGGAAACACCATATATTTT.

This clonotype has ten or more counts. The gene calls are TRBV3-1 and TRBJ1-4; unclear D gene. The CDR3 totals 12 residues. The V gene's germline CDR1 is LGHDT and CDR2 YNNKEL (reference sequence). Trimming took off 6 bases at V and 11 bases at J, with 13 bases between the two ends. This chain's CDR3 is CASSRTTEKLFF. The CDR3 DNA sequence: TGTGCCAGCAGTCGAACGACGGAGAAACTGTTTTTT. The whole variable domain, filled in from reference TRBV3-1 and TRBJ1-4, reads DTAVSQTPKYLVTQMGNDKSIKCEQNLGHDTMYWYKQDSKKFLKIMFSYNNKELIINETVPNRFSPKSPDKAHLNLHINSLELGDSAVYFCASSRTTEKLFFGSGTQLSVL.

This clonotype has ten or more counts. The rearrangement links TRBV6-5 to TRBJ2-2; no firm D call. V was pared by 3 bases and J by 2 bases, with 10 bases between. CDR1 is MNHEY, CDR2 SVGAGI, per germline. This CDR3 is built from 15 residues. CDR3 bases: TGTGCCAGCAGTTATTTCGACTTTAACACCGGGGAGCTGTTTTTT. As protein: CASSYFDFNTGELFF.

This clonotype was detected many times. The CDR3 loop reads CASSLYAGVTQYF. The DNA of the CDR3 is TGTGCCAGCAGCTTATACGCGGGGGTTACGCAGTATTTT. This chain joins TRBV11-2 and TRBJ2-3; 7 bases map to TRBD2. V shed 2 bases, J shed 8 bases, and the junction held 4 bases outside the gene matches. The V gene's germline CDR1 is SGHAT and CDR2 FQNNGV. The CDR3 extends over 13 amino acids.

This clonotype was picked up many times. The V and J genes are TRBV25-1 and TRBJ2-1; 7 nucleotides match TRBD1. Trimming cost V 3 bases and J 0 bases; bases outside gene matches: 11. There are 18 residues in the CDR3. The germline CDR1 and CDR2 sequences are MGHDK and SYGVNS. The CDR3 coding sequence is TGTGCCAGCAGTGAGTTGACTTTGGGACAGAGCTCCTACAATGAGCAGTTCTTC. Translation gives CASSELTLGQSSYNEQFF.

This clonotype was picked up one time. This sequence joins TRBV5-8 and TRBJ2-5; 10 positions match TRBD2. J was trimmed by 4 bases and V by 4 bases; bases with no gene match: 10. The V gene's germline CDR1 is SGHTS and CDR2 YDEGEE. This CDR3 region has 16 residues. The CDR3 sequence: CASSTRTAGGPETQYF. CDR3 coding DNA: TGTGCCAGCAGCACACGGACAGCGGGAGGGCCAGAGACCCAGTACTTC.

The chain is built from TRBV21-1 and TRBJ1-2; the table's D call, TRBD1, has no DNA check behind it. TRBV21-1 corresponds to a pseudogene. CDR3 length: 14 residues. The CDR3 here is CARNRDRGVSGYTF. The CDR3 nucleotides are TGTGCCAGAAACCGAGACAGGGGGGTCTCTGGCTACACCTTC.